This T cell receptor beta chain stems from a study of T cells after yellow fever vaccination. The germline gives CDR1 MNHEY, CDR2 SVGEGT. This CDR3 is 11 amino acids long. V lost 5 bases to trimming and J lost 10 bases, with 9 bases between them. Synthesis of TCR cDNA relied on 5'RACE template switching, which attached a universal primer site and UMIs. TCRdb used MiXCR to reprocess the 5' RACE reads, holding one entry per CDR3 protein. The sample consists of hundreds of thousands of distinct CDR3 sequences, around 19% of them appearing once. On this clonotype: Its antigen remains unknown.

Study-wide findings and caveats: Re-detected after boosting: most primary clones, 96% of CD4 and under 90% of CD8.

The chain has TRBV6-2 or TRBV6-3 and TRBJ2-1; no firm D call. The source was PBMCs, collected before the yellow fever booster vaccination. The TCR sequence derives from a man between 18 and 35 years old who received the YFV17D yellow fever vaccine. CDR3 loop: CASSHGSEQFF. The CDR3 DNA is TGTGCCAGCAGTCACGGTTCAGAGCAGTTCTTC.